The rows below give T cell receptor beta chains drawn from one sample of a study of identical twins. TCRdb ran MiXCR on the 5' RACE reads and lists one entry per CDR3 protein. The sample includes hundreds of thousands of distinct CDR3 sequences, over 8.5% of them seen just once. Separately, the same data were catalogued under a study of yellow fever vaccine responses in identical twins.

Sequenced input: CD8+ T cells sorted from blood. The receptor source for this set is a woman aged 18-30 years in good health. CDR3s include the opening cysteine and the closing phenylalanine or tryptophan. Fields, in order: V gene, J gene, clone size, CDR3 length, D gene, CDR3 protein, CDR3 DNA. A D gene is named only where the DNA matches it firmly. The size field is filled for only some rows; it gives once, few, many or a size class.

TRBV6-2/TRBV6-3	TRBJ2-2	many	16	.	CASSAASLGEAGELFF	TGTGCCAGCAGCGCCGCCAGCCTAGGGGAGGCCGGGGAGCTGTTTTTT
TRBV7-9	TRBJ2-7	.	14	.	CASSREDGPHEQYF	TGTGCCAGCAGCAGGGAGGACGGGCCCCACGAGCAGTACTTC
TRBV27	TRBJ2-1	many	14	.	CASSLSVWVNEQFF	TGTGCCAGCAGTTTATCGGTGTGGGTCAATGAGCAGTTCTTC
TRBV20-1	TRBJ2-3	many	16	TRBD1	CSARESLQGARDTQYF	TGCAGTGCTAGGGAAAGTCTACAGGGGGCTAGGGATACGCAGTATTTT
TRBV3-1	TRBJ2-1	few	15	.	CASSQDEVEYNEQFF	TGTGCCAGCAGCCAAGACGAGGTAGAATACAATGAGCAGTTCTTC
TRBV28	TRBJ2-7	few	16	TRBD2	CASSPEHGGNSYEQYF	TGTGCCAGCAGTCCGGAGCACGGGGGGAACTCCTACGAGCAGTACTTC
TRBV4-1	TRBJ2-7	many	15	.	CASSQEGEMDYEQYF	TGCGCCAGCAGCCAAGAAGGGGAGATGGACTACGAGCAGTACTTC
TRBV4-3	TRBJ2-5	many	14	.	CASSQVGYQETQYF	TGCGCCAGCAGCCAAGTGGGGTACCAAGAGACCCAGTACTTC
TRBV10-3	TRBJ2-1	few	16	TRBD2	CAISDPTGGHRNEQFF	TGTGCCATCAGTGACCCGACGGGGGGGCATAGGAATGAGCAGTTCTTC
TRBV6-4	TRBJ2-2	many	15	TRBD2	CASSDRLAGTGELFF	TGTGCCAGCAGTGACCGGCTAGCGGGGACCGGGGAGCTGTTTTTT
TRBV6-1	TRBJ1-5	.	13	TRBD1	CASGGTGDQPQHF	TGTGCCAGCGGTGGGACAGGGGATCAGCCCCAGCATTTT
TRBV20-1	TRBJ2-2	many	16	.	CSARDQELGDTGELFF	TGCAGTGCTAGAGATCAAGAATTAGGGGACACCGGGGAGCTGTTTTTT
TRBV4-2	TRBJ2-1	few	15	.	CASSQVGPLFDEQFF	TGTGCCAGCAGCCAAGTGGGCCCCCTATTCGATGAGCAGTTCTTC
TRBV29-1	TRBJ2-2	many	14	.	CSVAGTTNTGELFF	TGCAGCGTGGCCGGGACAACGAACACCGGGGAGCTGTTTTTT
TRBV7-9	TRBJ2-7	many	14	.	CASSPLAAVGEQYF	TGTGCCAGCAGCCCCTTAGCCGCGGTGGGTGAGCAGTACTTC
TRBV28	TRBJ2-7	many	16	.	CASSSPSQGLTYEQYF	TGTGCCAGCAGTTCCCCGTCGCAGGGGCTGACCTACGAGCAGTACTTC
TRBV5-1	TRBJ2-5	.	15	TRBD2	CASSLGLALLETQYF	TGCGCCAGCAGCTTGGGACTAGCGTTATTGGAGACCCAGTACTTC
TRBV7-9	TRBJ2-2	few	14	.	CASSLTTVTGELFF	TGTGCCAGCAGCTTAACGACAGTAACCGGGGAGCTGTTTTTT
TRBV4-3	TRBJ2-7	few	15	.	CASSQELGGSDEQYF	TGCGCCAGCAGCCAAGAGTTAGGGGGGTCGGACGAGCAGTACTTC
TRBV4-3	TRBJ2-1	many	17	.	CASSQDRGTRTYNEQFF	TGCGCCAGCAGCCAGGATCGAGGGACGAGGACCTACAATGAGCAGTTCTTC
TRBV28	TRBJ2-7	.	13	.	CASGPGSRPEQYF	TGTGCCAGCGGCCCTGGAAGTCGACCCGAGCAGTACTTC
TRBV7-8	TRBJ2-3	few	16	TRBD2	CASSRGRGLNTDTQYF	TGTGCCAGCAGCCGAGGGAGGGGACTTAACACAGATACGCAGTATTTT
TRBV7-9	TRBJ1-2	few	12	.	CASSLARGGYTF	TGTGCCAGCAGCTTAGCTAGGGGTGGCTACACCTTC
TRBV29-1	TRBJ2-7	many	13	TRBD1	CSVEPGTGYEQYF	TGCAGCGTTGAACCTGGGACAGGCTACGAGCAGTACTTC
TRBV9	TRBJ2-1	.	13	.	CASSKGSYNEQFF	TGTGCCAGCAGCAAGGGATCCTACAATGAGCAGTTCTTC
TRBV20-1	TRBJ2-1	.	15	.	CSARLLASSYNEQFF	TGCAGTGCTAGGCTGCTAGCGAGCTCCTACAATGAGCAGTTCTTC
TRBV11-2	TRBJ2-2	.	12	.	CASTDRPGELFF	TGTGCCAGCACCGACAGGCCCGGGGAGCTGTTTTTT
TRBV29-1	TRBJ2-7	.	15	TRBD2	CSVKGGLDRSYEQYF	TGCAGCGTTAAGGGGGGACTAGACAGATCCTACGAGCAGTACTTC